The clone carrying this T cell receptor beta chain was recorded many times. Its antigen remains unidentified. Thyroid ultrasound, orbital computed tomography, TRAb, serum thyroxine and clinical symptoms formed the basis of diagnosis. The source of the sample is a study of Graves' ophthalmopathy and Graves' hyperthyroidism. Study results and limitations: The majority of expanded thyroid clonotypes above 0.001 frequency also occurred in blood.

V shed 6 bases, J shed 12 bases, and the junction held 13 bases outside the gene matches. Germline CDR1 is LNHDA and CDR2 is SQIVND (reference sequence). This CDR3 comprises 15 residues. RNA served as the template for amplifying TCR beta CDR3 regions. A first-round RT-PCR used HTBI primers, followed by a second-round multiplex PCR. TCRdb recomputed calls from the multiplex PCR reads with MiXCR, one row per CDR3 protein. The sample carries under 800,000 distinct CDR3 sequences, about 24% recorded once. The source material was peripheral blood. V usage is TRBV19 and J usage is TRBJ1-5; TRBD1 matches 11 bases. The TCR sequence derives from a young woman with stable Graves' hyperthyroidism. Some clones in this sample may be carry-over from other donors' samples. The CDR3 region has the DNA TGTGCCAGTAGGGATGAGGGACAGGGGGTTTTTGACCAGCATTTT. Translating it yields CASRDEGQGVFDQHF.